These 7 T cell receptor beta chains were all obtained from the same sample, sequenced in a study of T cell changes during pregnancy in multiple sclerosis (dated 2019 in TCRdb). The library relied on the immunoSEQ multiplex PCR assay. The clones in this table, taken by TCRdb from immuneACCESS, are in-frame only. Not every clone is retained; where verified, under half of the shortfall comes from an unresolved V gene, and the cause of the rest is unknown. The sample table holds tens of thousands of clones, of which about nine tenths were seen once. 1.5% of the sample goes to the ten largest clones. The material sequenced was peripheral blood, taken in the third trimester of pregnancy. These receptors all stem from a female donor with multiple sclerosis, enrolled in a pregnancy study.

The V call is TRBV27, the J call TRBJ2-3; no clear D. The germline gives CDR1 MNHEY, CDR2 SMNVEV (reference sequence). The CDR3 runs 11 residues. V was pared by 8 bases and J by 6 bases, with 9 bases between. The CDR3 loop reads CASFWADTQYF. The CDR3 DNA reads TGTGCCAGCTTCTGGGCCGATACGCAGTATTTT.

The V call is TRBV7-2, the J call TRBJ2-3; D not resolved. With 5 bases removed from V and 5 bases from J, the gap between germline ends came to 8 bases. This CDR3 contains 12 residues. Germline assignment: CDR1 SGHTA and CDR2 FQGNSA. The CDR3 loop reads CASSPEIDTQYF. CDR3 nucleotides: TGTGCCAGCAGCCCCGAGATAGATACGCAGTATTTT.

V usage is TRBV5-1 and J usage is TRBJ2-7; 10 nucleotides line up with TRBD1. The CDR3 is 15 residues long. Germline CDR1 is SGHRS and CDR2 is YFSETQ. The V gene end was trimmed by 4 bases and the J gene end by 7 bases; junction bases not matched to a gene: 11. The CDR3 is CASSPTRTGGGEQYF. CDR3 bases: TGCGCCAGCAGCCCGACCAGGACAGGGGGTGGTGAGCAGTACTTC.

The chain employs TRBV29-1 and TRBJ1-1; D gene ambiguous. Between the trimmed V and J ends, which lost 3 bases and 4 bases, there was a span of 9 bases. Germline V gene sequence: CDR1 SQVTM, CDR2 ANQGSEA. The CDR3 spans 12 residues. CDR3: CSVDSGSTEAFF. CDR3 nucleotide sequence: TGCAGCGTTGATTCCGGGAGCACTGAAGCTTTCTTT. Full variable domain (rest looked up from reference TRBV29-1 and TRBJ1-1): SAVISQKPSRDICQRGTSLTIQCQVDSQVTMMFWYRQQPGQSLTLIATANQGSEATYESGFVIDKFPISRPNLTFSTLTVSNMSPEDSSIYLCSVDSGSTEAFFGQGTRLTVV.

This chain joins TRBV27 and TRBJ2-2; possibly TRBD2 for D (5 bases). CDR3 length: 13 amino acids. Trimming pared 3 bases from V and 5 bases from J, leaving 7 bases between. Germline-derived CDR1 and CDR2 are MNHEY and SMNVEV (reference sequence). CDR3 region: CASSLRRTGELFF. The CDR3 bases are TGTGCCAGCAGTTTGAGGAGGACCGGGGAGCTGTTTTTT.

The chain employs TRBV18 and TRBJ1-1; D is possibly TRBD1 (6 bases). Germline V lookup: CDR1 KGHSH, CDR2 LQKENI. Trimming pared 3 bases from V and 4 bases from J, leaving 12 bases between. The CDR3 length is 14 residues. The CDR3, as DNA: TGTGCCAGCTCACCGGGCGGGGGCGGCACTGAAGCTTTCTTT. This encodes CASSPGGGGTEAFF.

The chain employs TRBV2 and TRBJ1-1, with D hard to call. Germline V gene lookup returns CDR1 SNHLY and CDR2 FYNNEI. CDR3 size: 13 residues. With 8 bases removed from V and 1 base from J, the gap between germline ends came to 11 bases. CDR3 in amino acids: CASGRGRNTEAFF. CDR3 DNA: TGTGCCAGCGGAAGAGGGAGGAACACTGAAGCTTTCTTT.